This record looks at one TCR beta chain sequence and its context. Antigen unknown. Germline V gene lookup returns CDR1 MNHEY and CDR2 SVGAGI. There are 16 residues in the CDR3. V dropped 4 bases and J dropped 2; count of bases not matched to a gene: 5. The data were obtained in a study of cytomegalovirus exposure and HLA in healthy donors. Study results and caveats: In a later analysis, a missense DCLRE1C variant was linked to TCR beta V- and J-gene trimming. Solely CMV serostatus was available to characterize immune exposure.

PCR involved 60 Vbeta and 13 Jbeta primers. Sequencing was performed with immunoSEQ multiplex PCR; in TCRdb, only in-frame clones are kept and a portion is missing. The sample yields roughly 170,000 clones, around four fifths seen once. V is TRBV6-5 and J is TRBJ2-5; 12 nucleotides agree with TRBD1. The sequence derives from a man between 50 and 59 years old in good health and CMV-seronegative. Sequencing was performed on PBMCs. The CDR3 loop is CASSSMGQGAQETQYF. The CDR3, as DNA: TGTGCCAGCAGTTCGATGGGACAGGGGGCTCAAGAGACCCAGTACTTC.